This record covers a single T cell receptor (beta chain). What it binds is not known. A universal primer site arose from template switching, and cDNA bore unique molecular identifiers. TCRdb recomputed calls from the 5' RACE reads with MiXCR, one row per CDR3 protein. Of 750,000 to 950,000 distinct CDR3 sequences in the sample, approximately 13% were seen once. The sample comes from a study of identical twins. Points from the study as a whole: Fewer insertions characterized abundant cord blood beta clonotypes, whereas memory repertoires showed none.

There were only healthy Caucasians among the donors. Germline V gives CDR1 SQVTM, CDR2 ANQGSEA. The CDR3 has 14 amino acids. V gave up 0 bases and J gave up 2 bases, with 7 bases separating them. The same data also contributed to another study, on yellow fever vaccine responses in identical twins.

Sequencing was carried out using PBMCs. The origin of this receptor is a woman under 30 in good health. This chain connects TRBV29-1 to TRBJ2-2; no reliable D call. The CDR3 region has the DNA TGCAGCGTTGAAGATCCTGAAAACACCGGGGAGCTGTTTTTT. This gives the protein CSVEDPENTGELFF.